This note documents a single TCR beta chain sequence. This clonotype appeared a few times. There is no known antigen for this receptor. No much larger clone exists at a distance of one base, and base qualities are not known. This specimen belongs to a study of T-cell memory formation after mild COVID-19 (dated by TCRdb to the early 2020s). At the level of the whole study: TCR sequence clusters from the two donors were found to be largely donor specific. In a couple of donors, T-cell clones that expanded and contracted after mild COVID-19 were tracked by sequencing TCRalpha and TCRbeta repertoires over time. The cohort comprised two young, previously healthy adult volunteers, one female and one male.

Overall results and qualifications from the work: The detection of some responding clones in pre-infection memory suggests that pre-existing cross-reactive memory T cells joined the SARS-CoV-2 response. Contracting CD4+ clones were found mainly in CM and EM memory subsets, while CD8+ clones were enriched in EMRA. Clones that contracted from day 15 to 85 showed balanced CD4/CD8 phenotypes, whereas a second wave of clones that expanded from day 15 to 37 leaned towards CD4+. The study covered only two mild cases, and larger cohorts including severe cases with pre-infection samples were considered necessary. Whether the second-wave clones peaking on day 37 were SARS-CoV-2 specific was not confirmed.

The instrument was an Illumina NovaSeq 6000. TCRalpha and TCRbeta cDNA libraries were built by 5'RACE with constant-segment primers, adding sample barcodes and unique molecular identifiers. RNA was extracted from every sample with Trizol reagent. Library amplification was performed in two PCR steps, and a second sample barcode and Illumina TruSeq adapters were introduced in the second step. Sequencing of the libraries was done on an Illumina NovaSeq, producing 2 x 150 bp paired-end reads. The published analysis was carried out like this. Demultiplexing of reads and collapsing into UMI-guided consensus sequences were performed with migec v1.2.7. Using mixcr v2.1.11, the UMI consensuses were aligned to TRA and TRB V and J templates and assembled into clonotypes. A clonotype was counted as expanded or contracted only if both edgeR and NoisET called the change significant, with noise models trained on biological replicates. For edgeR calls, the thresholds were a false discovery rate-adjusted p below 0.01 and a log2 fold-change of 1. PCA with hierarchical clustering of max-normalized trajectories of the 1000 most abundant clonotypes was used as exploratory dynamics analysis. Each responding clone was given a CD4 or CD8 phenotype based on the CD4+ and CD8+ repertoires, which had been sequenced separately. TCRdb trimmed the raw reads at Q25, called clones with MiXCR and kept productive beta chains. Entries that share a CDR3 protein sequence are merged under the most common genes and DNA. The V and J calls, along with clone size, are taken from TCRdb and not from the paper's own processing. This sample lists some 300,000 distinct CDR3 sequences; approximately 19% were detected once. The ten largest clones take up around a fifth of the sample.

The germline V gene specifies SGHTA as CDR1 and FQGNSA as CDR2. Its CDR3 holds 15 amino acids, cysteine through phenylalanine. The read is trimmed to its CDR3 DNA, 45 bases read in frame from base 1. V and J are truncated by 3 bases and 0 bases respectively, leaving an intervening sequence of 6 bases. Ficoll-Paque density gradient centrifugation was the method used to isolate PBMCs. Sequenced material: PBMCs or a T cell subset sorted from them (not recorded which). In this chain, TRBV7-2 is recombined with TRBJ1-6; a weak D assignment points to TRBD1 (5 bases agree). The receptor's source is a man younger than 35 who had mild COVID-19 (a few samples of this study predate the infection). The sample titles of this study are shuffled in the database, so cell type and time point are left out; the donor was told from shared clones. The DNA reads TGTGCCAGCAGCTTGGGGGGCTCCTATAATTCACCCCTCCACTTT. This yields the protein CASSLGGSYNSPLHF.